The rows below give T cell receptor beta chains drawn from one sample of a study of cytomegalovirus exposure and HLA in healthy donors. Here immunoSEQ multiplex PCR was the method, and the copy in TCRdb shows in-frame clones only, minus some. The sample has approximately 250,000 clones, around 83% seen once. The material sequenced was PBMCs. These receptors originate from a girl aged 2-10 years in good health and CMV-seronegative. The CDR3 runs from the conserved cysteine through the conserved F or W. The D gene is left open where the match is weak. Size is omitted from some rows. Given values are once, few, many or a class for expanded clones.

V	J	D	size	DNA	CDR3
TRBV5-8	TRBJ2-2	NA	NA	TGTGCCAGCAGCTTACGCCGGAGCGGTAACACCGGGGAGCTGTTTTTT	CASSLRRSGNTGELFF
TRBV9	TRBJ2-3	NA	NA	TGTGCCAGCAGCGTAGGTGCGGGAGATACGCAGTATTTT	CASSVGAGDTQYF
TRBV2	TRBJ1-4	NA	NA	TGTGCCAGCAGAGAGGACAGACCTAATGAAAAACTGTTTTTT	CASREDRPNEKLFF
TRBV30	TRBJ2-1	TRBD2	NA	TGTGCCTGGACCCACCCCAGCGGGAGTACCCATGAGCAGTTCTTC	CAWTHPSGSTHEQFF
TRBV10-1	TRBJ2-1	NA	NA	TGCGCCAGCAGTAGGGACTCTAGCTCCTACAATGAGCAGTTCTTC	CASSRDSSSYNEQFF
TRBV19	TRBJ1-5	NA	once	TGTGCCAGTAGTATACGGGGGGCTCGACAGCCCCAGCATTTT	CASSIRGARQPQHF
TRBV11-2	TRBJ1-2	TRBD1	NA	TGTGCCAGCAGCTTAGGGGGACAGGTAGATGGCTACACCTTC	CASSLGGQVDGYTF
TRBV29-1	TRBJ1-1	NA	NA	TGCAGCGTTACACAGGGAGTCGGCACTGAAGCTTTCTTT	CSVTQGVGTEAFF
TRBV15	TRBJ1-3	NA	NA	TGTGCCACCAGCAGAGATCTCAGGGTGTCCGGAAACACCATATATTTT	CATSRDLRVSGNTIYF
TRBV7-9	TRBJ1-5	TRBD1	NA	TGTGCCAGCAGCTTAGCCGGACAGGGGAGGAGGGGCAATCAGCCCCAGCATTTT	CASSLAGQGRRGNQPQHF
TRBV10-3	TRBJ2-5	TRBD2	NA	TGTGCCATCAGTGAGTCTTCGGGGGGGCGCCAAGAGACCCAGTACTTC	CAISESSGGRQETQYF
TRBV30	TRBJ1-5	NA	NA	TGTGCCTGGAGCGCTCTGTCGGGGTCTCAGCCCCAGCATTTT	CAWSALSGSQPQHF
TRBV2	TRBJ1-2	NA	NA	TGTGCCAGCAGACTAGAACTCACATACCTGAACAGGGCCCCCTATGGCTACACCTTC	CASRLELTYLNRAPYGYTF
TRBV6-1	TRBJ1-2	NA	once	TGTGCCAGCAGAGGCGGTTCTAACTATGGCTACACCTTC	CASRGGSNYGYTF
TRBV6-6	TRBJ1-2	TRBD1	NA	TGTGCCAGCAGGGACAGGGACCGTGTCTATGGCTACACCTTC	CASRDRDRVYGYTF
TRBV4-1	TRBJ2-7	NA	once	TGCGCCAGCAGCCCACCCCAGGCCTACGAGCAGTACTTC	CASSPPQAYEQYF
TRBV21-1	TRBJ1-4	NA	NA	TGTGCCAGCAGCAAAGGCACAGCCAGAGAAAAACTGTTTTTT	CASSKGTAREKLFF
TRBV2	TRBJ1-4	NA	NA	TGTGCCAGCAGCGCACAGGGAGCAACTAATGAAAAACTGTTTTTT	CASSAQGATNEKLFF
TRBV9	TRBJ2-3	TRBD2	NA	TGTGCCAGCAGCGTAACCCCGATTAGCGGGGGGGCAAAAGATACGCAGTATTTT	CASSVTPISGGAKDTQYF
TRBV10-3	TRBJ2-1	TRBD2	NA	TGTGCCATCAGTGGAACCGGGACTAGCGGGTCCCTGGGCTCCTACAATGAGCAGTTCTTC	CAISGTGTSGSLGSYNEQFF
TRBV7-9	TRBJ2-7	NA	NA	TGTGCCAGCAGCTTTCAGGGCCGGGACGAGCAGTACTTC	CASSFQGRDEQYF
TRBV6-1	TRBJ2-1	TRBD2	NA	TGTGCCAGCAGTGAGTCAGGACTAGCGGGGCTCAATGAGCAGTTCTTC	CASSESGLAGLNEQFF
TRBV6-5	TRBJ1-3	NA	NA	TGTGCCAGCAGTTACCAAAAACAGGGCTCTGGAAACACCATATATTTT	CASSYQKQGSGNTIYF
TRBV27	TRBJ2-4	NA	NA	TGTGCCAGCAGGAACGTACAGCTACTAGCCAAAAACATTCAGTACTTC	CASRNVQLLAKNIQYF
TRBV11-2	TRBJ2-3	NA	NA	TGTGCCAGCAGCTTCCGGGACGGACAGCTGGCGCAGTATTTT	CASSFRDGQLAQYF
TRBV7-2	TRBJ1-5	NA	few	TGTGCCAGCAGCTGGGGGAGGCAGCCCCAGCATTTT	CASSWGRQPQHF
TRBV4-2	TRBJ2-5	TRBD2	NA	TGTGCCAGCAGCATTGGGACTAGCGGGAGGAGATCAGTGGGGCAAGAGACCCAGTACTTC	CASSIGTSGRRSVGQETQYF
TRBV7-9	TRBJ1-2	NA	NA	TGTTCCAGCATGGGAGGTCCTCCACCCAACTATGGCTACACCTTC	CSSMGGPPPNYGYTF
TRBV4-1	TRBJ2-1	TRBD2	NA	TGCGCCAGCAGCCCCCTAGCGGGCAGCTCCTACAATGAGCAGTTCTTC	CASSPLAGSSYNEQFF
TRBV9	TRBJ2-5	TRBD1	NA	TGTGCCAGCAGTTGGGACAGGGGGCCTCAAGAGACCCAGTACTTC	CASSWDRGPQETQYF
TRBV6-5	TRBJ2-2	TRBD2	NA	TGTGCCAGCAGAGCGGGAGGGCCAACCGGGGAGCTGTTTTTT	CASRAGGPTGELFF
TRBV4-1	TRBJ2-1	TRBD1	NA	TGCGCCAGCAGCCAGGTGGGGAGGACAGGGAAAGTGAGGGGCTATATAGGTGAGCAGTTCTTC	CASSQVGRTGKVRGYIGEQFF